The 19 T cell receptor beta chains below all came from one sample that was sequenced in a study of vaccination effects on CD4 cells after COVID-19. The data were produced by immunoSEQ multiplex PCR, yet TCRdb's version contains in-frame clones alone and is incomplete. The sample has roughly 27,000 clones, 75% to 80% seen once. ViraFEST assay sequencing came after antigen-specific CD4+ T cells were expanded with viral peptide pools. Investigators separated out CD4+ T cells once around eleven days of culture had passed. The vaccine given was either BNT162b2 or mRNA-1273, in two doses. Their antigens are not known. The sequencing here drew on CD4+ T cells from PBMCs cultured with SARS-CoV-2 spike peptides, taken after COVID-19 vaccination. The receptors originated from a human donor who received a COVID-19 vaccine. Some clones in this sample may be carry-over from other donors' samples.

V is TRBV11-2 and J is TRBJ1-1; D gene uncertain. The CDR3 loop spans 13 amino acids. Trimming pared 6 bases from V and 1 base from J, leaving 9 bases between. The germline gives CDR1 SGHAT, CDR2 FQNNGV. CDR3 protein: CASRGLGNTEAFF. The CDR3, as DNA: TGTGCCAGCAGGGGCCTAGGGAACACTGAAGCTTTCTTT.

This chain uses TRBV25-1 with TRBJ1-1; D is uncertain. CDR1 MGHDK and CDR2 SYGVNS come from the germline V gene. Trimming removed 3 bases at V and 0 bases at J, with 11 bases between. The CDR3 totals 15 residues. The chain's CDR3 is CASSEVGAMNTEAFF. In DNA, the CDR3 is TGTGCCAGCAGTGAGGTAGGAGCTATGAACACTGAAGCTTTCTTT.

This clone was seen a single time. The CDR3 protein is CASSRPGQHYNEQFF. Here the CDR3 DNA reads TGTGCCAGCAGCCGGCCGGGACAGCACTACAATGAGCAGTTCTTC. The V and J genes are TRBV6-2 or TRBV6-3 and TRBJ2-1; 7 bases align to TRBD1. CDR1 and CDR2 from the germline V gene are MNHEY and SVGEGT. With V trimmed by 6 bases and J by 3 bases, 8 bases remained unmatched. The CDR3 is 15 amino acids.

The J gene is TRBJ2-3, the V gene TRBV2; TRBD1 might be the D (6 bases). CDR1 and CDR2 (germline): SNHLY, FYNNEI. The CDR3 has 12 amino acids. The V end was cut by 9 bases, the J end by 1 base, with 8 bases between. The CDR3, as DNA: TGTGCCAGTCGGACAGGCACAGATACGCAGTATTTT. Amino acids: CASRTGTDTQYF.

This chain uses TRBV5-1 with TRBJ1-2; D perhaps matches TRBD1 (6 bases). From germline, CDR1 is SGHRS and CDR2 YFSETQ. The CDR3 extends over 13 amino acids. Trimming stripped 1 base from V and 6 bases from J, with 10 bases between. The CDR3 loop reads CASSLTGRDGYTF. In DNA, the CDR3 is TGCGCCAGCAGCTTGACAGGGCGGGATGGCTACACCTTC. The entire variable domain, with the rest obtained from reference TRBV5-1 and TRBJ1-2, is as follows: KAGVTQTPRYLIKTRGQQVTLSCSPISGHRSVSWYQQTPGQGLQFLFEYFSETQRNKGNFPGRFSGRQFSNSRSEMNVSTLELGDSALYLCASSLTGRDGYTFGSGTRLTVV.

The CDR3 bases are TGTGCCACCAGTGACGCTACTAGCGGGGCGACATACGAGCAGTACGTC. Its protein product is CATSDATSGATYEQYV. V and J are TRBV24-1 and TRBJ2-7, with 10 positions matching TRBD2. The CDR3 loop spans 16 amino acids. Trimming removed 4 bases from V and 4 bases from J; junction bases left unmatched: 9. Germline values: CDR1 KGHDR, CDR2 SFDVKD.

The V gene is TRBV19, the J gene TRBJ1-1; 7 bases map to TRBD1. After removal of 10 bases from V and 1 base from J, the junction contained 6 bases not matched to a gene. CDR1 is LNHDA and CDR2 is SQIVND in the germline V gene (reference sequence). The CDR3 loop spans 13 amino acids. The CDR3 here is CATSGTANTEAFF. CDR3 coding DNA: TGTGCCACTTCCGGGACAGCGAACACTGAAGCTTTCTTT.

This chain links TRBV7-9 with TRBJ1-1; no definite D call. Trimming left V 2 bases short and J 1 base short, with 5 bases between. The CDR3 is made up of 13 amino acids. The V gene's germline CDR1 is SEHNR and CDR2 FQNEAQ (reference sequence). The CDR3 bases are TGTGCCAGCAGCTTAAACGGGAACACTGAAGCTTTCTTT. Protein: CASSLNGNTEAFF. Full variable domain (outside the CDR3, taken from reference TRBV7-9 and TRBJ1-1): DTGVSQNPRHKITKRGQNVTFRCDPISEHNRLYWYRQTLGQGPEFLTYFQNEAQLEKSRLLSDRFSAERPKGSFSTLEIQRTEQGDSAMYLCASSLNGNTEAFFGQGTRLTVV.

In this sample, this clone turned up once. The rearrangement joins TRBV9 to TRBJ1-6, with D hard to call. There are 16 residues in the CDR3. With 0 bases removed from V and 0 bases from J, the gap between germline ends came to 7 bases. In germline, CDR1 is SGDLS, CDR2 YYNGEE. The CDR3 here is CASSVEEGSYNSPLHF. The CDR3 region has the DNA TGTGCCAGCAGCGTAGAGGAGGGCTCCTATAATTCACCCCTCCACTTT. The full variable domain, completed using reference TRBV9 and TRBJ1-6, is DSGVTQTPKHLITATGQRVTLRCSPRSGDLSVYWYQQSLDQGLQFLIQYYNGEERAKGNILERFSAQQFPDLHSELNLSSLELGDSALYFCASSVEEGSYNSPLHFGNGTRLTVT.

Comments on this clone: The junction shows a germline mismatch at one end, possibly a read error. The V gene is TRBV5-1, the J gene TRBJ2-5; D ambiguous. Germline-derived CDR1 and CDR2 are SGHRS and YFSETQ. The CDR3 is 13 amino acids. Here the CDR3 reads CASSLGNQETQYF. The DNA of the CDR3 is TGCGCCAGCAGCTTGGGGAACCAGGAGACCCAGTACTTC.

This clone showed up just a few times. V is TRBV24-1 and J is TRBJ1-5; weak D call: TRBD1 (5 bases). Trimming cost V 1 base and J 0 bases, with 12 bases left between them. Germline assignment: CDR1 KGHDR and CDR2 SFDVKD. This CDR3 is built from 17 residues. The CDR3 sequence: CATSDFGGGFSNQPQHF. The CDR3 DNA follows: TGTGCCACCAGTGATTTTGGGGGGGGGTTTAGCAATCAGCCCCAGCATTTT.

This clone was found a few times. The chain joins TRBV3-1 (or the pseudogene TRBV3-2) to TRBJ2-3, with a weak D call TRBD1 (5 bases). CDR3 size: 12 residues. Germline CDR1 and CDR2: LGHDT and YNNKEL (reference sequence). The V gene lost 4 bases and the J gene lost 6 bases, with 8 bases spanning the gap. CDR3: CASSLWGDTQYF. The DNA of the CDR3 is TGTGCCAGCAGCCTATGGGGCGATACGCAGTATTTT.

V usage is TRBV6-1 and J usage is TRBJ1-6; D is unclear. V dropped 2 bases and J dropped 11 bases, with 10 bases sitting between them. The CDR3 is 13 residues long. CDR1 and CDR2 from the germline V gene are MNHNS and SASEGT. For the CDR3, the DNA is TGTGCCAGCAGTGAAAGTTGGTCCGCACCCCTCCACTTT. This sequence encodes CASSESWSAPLHF.

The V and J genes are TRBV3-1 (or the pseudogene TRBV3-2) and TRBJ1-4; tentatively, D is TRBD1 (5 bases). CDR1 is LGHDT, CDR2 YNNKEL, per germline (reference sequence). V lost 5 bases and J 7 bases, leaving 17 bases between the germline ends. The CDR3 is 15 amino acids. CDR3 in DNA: TGTGCCAGCAGCTACGGGGGGTTATTGGGTGAAAAACTGTTTTTT. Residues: CASSYGGLLGEKLFF.

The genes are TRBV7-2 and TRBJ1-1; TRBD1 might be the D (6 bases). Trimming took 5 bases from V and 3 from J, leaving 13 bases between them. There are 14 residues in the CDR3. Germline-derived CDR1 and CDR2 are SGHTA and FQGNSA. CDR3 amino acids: CASSQTAGDTEAFF. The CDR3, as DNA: TGTGCCAGCAGCCAGACGGCAGGGGACACTGAAGCTTTCTTT.

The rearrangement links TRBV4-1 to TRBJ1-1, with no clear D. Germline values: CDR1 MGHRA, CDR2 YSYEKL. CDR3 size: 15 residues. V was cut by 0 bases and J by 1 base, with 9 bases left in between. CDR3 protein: CASSQEEGPNTEAFF. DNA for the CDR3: TGCGCCAGCAGCCAAGAAGAAGGGCCGAACACTGAAGCTTTCTTT.

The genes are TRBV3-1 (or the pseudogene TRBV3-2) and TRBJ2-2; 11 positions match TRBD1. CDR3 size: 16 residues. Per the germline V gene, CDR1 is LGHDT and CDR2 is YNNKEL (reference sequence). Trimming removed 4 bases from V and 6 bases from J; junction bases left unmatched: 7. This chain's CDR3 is CASSPRDRGIPGELFF. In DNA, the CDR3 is TGTGCCAGCAGCCCCCGGGACAGGGGGATACCCGGGGAGCTGTTTTTT.

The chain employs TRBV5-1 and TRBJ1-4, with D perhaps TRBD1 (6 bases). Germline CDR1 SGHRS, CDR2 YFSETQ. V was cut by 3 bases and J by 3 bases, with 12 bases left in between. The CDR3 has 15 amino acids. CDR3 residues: CASSSQGTPNEKLFF. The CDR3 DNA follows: TGCGCCAGCAGCTCCCAGGGGACTCCTAATGAAAAACTGTTTTTT.

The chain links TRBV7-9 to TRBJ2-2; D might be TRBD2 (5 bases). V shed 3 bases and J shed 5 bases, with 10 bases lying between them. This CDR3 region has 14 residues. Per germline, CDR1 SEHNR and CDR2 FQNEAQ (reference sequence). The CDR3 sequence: CASSLAGDTGELFF. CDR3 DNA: TGTGCCAGCAGCTTGGCCGGGGATACCGGGGAGCTGTTTTTT.